Following are 24 T cell receptor beta chains from one sample sequenced in a study of T-cell memory formation after mild COVID-19. Using its own MiXCR run on the 5' RACE reads, TCRdb lists one record per CDR3 protein. Of fewer than 300,000 distinct CDR3 sequences listed, 15% to 20% were seen once; the top ten hold 22%. Sequenced sample: PBMCs or a T cell subset sorted from them (not recorded which). The receptors come from a man between 18 and 35 years old who had mild COVID-19 (a few samples of this study predate the infection). Cell type and time point are not known.

The V call is TRBV4-3, the J call TRBJ2-5, with 9 nucleotides matching TRBD1. CDR1 and CDR2 (germline): LGHNA, YSLEER. This CDR3 has 15 residues. V gave up 3 bases and J gave up 5 bases; unmatched junction bases: 7. CDR3 sequence (DNA): TGCGCCAGCAGCCACCTAGGACAGGGGTACGAGACCCAGTACTTC. Protein sequence: CASSHLGQGYETQYF.

This clonotype was detected a few times. The chain uses TRBV5-4 and TRBJ2-3, with D uncertain. Trimming removed 0 bases at V and 2 bases at J, with 7 bases between. The CDR3 length is 14 residues. CDR1 SGHNT and CDR2 YYREEE come from the germline V gene (reference sequence). For the CDR3, the DNA is TGTGCCAGCAGCTTGGACGGATCCACAGATACGCAGTATTTT. Translated: CASSLDGSTDTQYF.

To note about this clonotype: An end of the junction differs from the germline gene, which may be a read error. The V call is TRBV6-2 or TRBV6-3, the J call TRBJ1-2; a possible D gene is TRBD1 (6 bases). CDR3 length: 14 amino acids. Germline loops: CDR1 MNHEY, CDR2 SVGEGT. CDR3 residues: CASSYAYRQEIWSF. The CDR3 bases are TGTGCCAGCAGTTACGCCTATCGACAGGAGATCTGGAGCTTC.

This clonotype was detected ten times or more. This CDR3 is CASSLLGRGTDTQYF. Here the CDR3 DNA reads TGTGCCAGCAGCTTATTAGGAAGGGGCACAGATACGCAGTATTTT. The chain carries TRBV11-3 and TRBJ2-3; D uncertain. Germline V lookup: CDR1 SGHNT, CDR2 YENEEA. This CDR3 contains 15 residues. Trimming stripped 2 bases from V and 1 base from J, with 10 bases between. The full variable domain, with the rest looked up from reference TRBV11-3 and TRBJ2-3, is EAGVVQSPRYKIIEKKQPVAFWCNPISGHNTLYWYLQNLGQGPELLIRYENEEAVDDSQLPKDRFSAERLKGVDSTLKIQPAELGDSAVYLCASSLLGRGTDTQYFGPGTRLTVL.

This clonotype was detected a few times. The chain employs TRBV6-6 and TRBJ2-1, with 8 bases that match TRBD2. Per the germline V gene, CDR1 is MNHNY and CDR2 is SVGAGI (reference sequence). Trimming at V came to 6 bases and at J to 8 bases, leaving 6 bases not matched to a gene. The CDR3 has 13 amino acids. The CDR3: CASSTGTSHEQFF. CDR3 DNA sequence: TGTGCCAGCAGCACCGGGACTAGTCATGAGCAGTTCTTC.

The rearrangement joins TRBV7-9 to TRBJ1-1; no definite D call. V gave up 3 bases and J gave up 2 bases, with 10 bases separating them. The CDR3 sequence is 14 residues long. Germline assignment: CDR1 SEHNR and CDR2 FQNEAQ (reference sequence). CDR3 DNA: TGTGCCAGCAGCTTGGTCAGGCCCAACACTGAAGCTTTCTTT. Amino acids: CASSLVRPNTEAFF.

The chain couples TRBV5-6 to TRBJ2-7, with D uncertain. V dropped 1 base and J dropped 5 bases, with 10 bases sitting between them. Per germline, CDR1 SGHDT and CDR2 YYEEEE. The CDR3 runs 13 residues. The CDR3 DNA follows: TGTGCCAGCAGCTTGTCGACCCGTGACGAGCAGTACGTC. It yields the protein CASSLSTRDEQYV.

This clonotype has only a few counts. The CDR3 here is CASSSGLKKGETQYF. The CDR3 DNA is TGTGCCAGCAGCTCGGGACTCAAAAAAGGGGAGACCCAGTACTTC. The chain links TRBV11-1 to TRBJ2-5, with TRBD2 as a possible D gene (6 bases). CDR1 and CDR2 from the germline V gene are SGHAT and FQDESV (reference sequence). The CDR3 is made up of 15 amino acids. Trimming took off 4 bases at V and 5 bases at J, with 17 bases between the two ends.

In its sample, this clonotype was seen a few times. The CDR3 DNA follows: TGTGCCAGCAGCTTAGTAGTGGGACTAGTTGGGGGCACAGATACGCAGTATTTT. Amino acids: CASSLVVGLVGGTDTQYF. The J gene is TRBJ2-3, the V gene TRBV7-8, with TRBD2 matching over 8 bases. The CDR3 has 18 amino acids. The V gene end was trimmed by 1 base and the J gene end by 1 base; junction bases not matched to a gene: 10. Germline CDR1 SGHVS, CDR2 FQNEAQ. Combining the CDR3 with reference TRBV7-8 and TRBJ2-3 gives the whole variable domain GAGVSQSPRYKVAKRGQDVALRCDPISGHVSLFWYQQALGQGPEFLTYFQNEAQLDKSGLPSDRFFAERPEGSVSTLKIQRTQQEDSAVYLCASSLVVGLVGGTDTQYFGPGTRLTVL.

The chain uses TRBV12-3 or TRBV12-4 and TRBJ2-3; 7 bases map to TRBD1. The CDR3 contains 13 residues. Losses at the gene ends were 6 bases for V and 4 bases for J; bases not matched to a gene: 4. In DNA form, the CDR3 reads TGTGCCAGCAGCAGGGGGACCCCAGATACGCAGTATTTT. Protein product: CASSRGTPDTQYF.

In this sample, this clonotype turned up a few times. The V gene is TRBV6-1, the J gene TRBJ1-5; maybe TRBD1 (5 bases). Germline CDR1 MNHNS, CDR2 SASEGT. The CDR3 totals 13 residues. Trimming left V 8 bases short and J 5 bases short, with 13 bases between. The CDR3 region is CASVRTRDQPQHF. The CDR3 DNA reads TGTGCCAGCGTCCGGACACGGGATCAGCCCCAGCATTTT.

This clonotype is a singleton in its sample. J is TRBJ1-1 and V is TRBV9; D remains ambiguous. Germline values: CDR1 SGDLS, CDR2 YYNGEE. The CDR3 consists of 15 residues. V was pared by 0 bases and J by 1 base, with 10 bases between. CDR3 coding DNA: TGTGCCAGCAGCGTAGAAGGCTTGGCGAACACTGAAGCTTTCTTT. It specifies CASSVEGLANTEAFF.

This clonotype was observed a few times. The chain is built from TRBV5-1 and TRBJ2-3; D perhaps matches TRBD2 (7 bases). The V gene lost 0 bases and the J gene lost 6 bases, with 17 bases spanning the gap. The CDR3 is 16 amino acids. CDR1 is SGHRS and CDR2 is YFSETQ in the germline V gene. The CDR3: CASSLVDAGAGDTQYF. Here the CDR3 DNA reads TGCGCCAGCAGCTTGGTTGATGCGGGGGCCGGCGATACGCAGTATTTT.

This clonotype was detected only a few times. The CDR3 bases are TGTGCCAGCAGTTACTCGAGACCCGGCTACGAGCAGTACGTC. It translates to CASSYSRPGYEQYV. The rearrangement joins TRBV6-2 or TRBV6-3 to TRBJ2-7; D is unclear. V was clipped by 0 bases and J by 3 bases, with 9 bases between them. CDR1 is MNHEY and CDR2 is SVGEGT in the germline V gene. The CDR3 is made up of 14 amino acids.

The V and J genes are TRBV6-1 and TRBJ2-7, with D uncertain. The CDR3 consists of 14 residues. Trimming took 5 bases from V and 6 from J, leaving 17 bases between them. In germline, CDR1 is MNHNS, CDR2 SASEGT. CDR3 DNA: TGTGCCAGCAGTCTGATTAACCACCCCACCGAGCAGTACTTC. Translated: CASSLINHPTEQYF.

The chain links TRBV11-2 to TRBJ2-4; D may correspond to TRBD1 or TRBD2 (5 bases each). The CDR3 consists of 17 residues. With 5 bases removed from V and 6 bases from J, the gap between germline ends came to 23 bases. CDR1 SGHAT and CDR2 FQNNGV come from the germline V gene. The CDR3 loop reads CASSGTPGTYLGNIQYF. CDR3 coding DNA: TGTGCCAGCAGCGGGACCCCCGGGACCTACTTGGGAAACATTCAGTACTTC.

There are a few counts of this clonotype. The gene calls are TRBV5-1 and TRBJ1-2; D possibly corresponds to TRBD1 (6 bases). This CDR3 region has 14 residues. Germline values: CDR1 SGHRS, CDR2 YFSETQ. The V end was cut by 4 bases, the J end by 2 bases, with 12 bases between. CDR3: CASSLGGPNYGYTF. The CDR3 DNA sequence: TGCGCCAGCAGCCTCGGGGGGCCGAACTATGGCTACACCTTC.

The chain has TRBV9 and TRBJ2-7; 7 bases agree with TRBD1. The CDR3 consists of 15 residues. Germline-derived CDR1 and CDR2 are SGDLS and YYNGEE. The V segment lost 0 bases and the J segment 4 bases; nucleotides outside the gene matches: 7. The CDR3 spells CASSVAGTENYEQYF. CDR3 coding DNA: TGTGCCAGCAGCGTAGCGGGGACAGAGAATTACGAGCAGTACTTC.

This clonotype was observed a few times. The CDR3 loop is CASSLDIGRSTEAFF. DNA of the CDR3: TGTGCCAGCAGCTTAGATATAGGGAGAAGCACTGAAGCTTTCTTT. The chain couples TRBV7-2 to TRBJ1-1; no definite D call. This CDR3 is built from 15 residues. CDR1 is SGHTA and CDR2 is FQGNSA in the germline V gene. The germline V and J ends were trimmed by 1 base and 4 bases, with 13 bases remaining between them. Looking up the rest from reference TRBV7-2 and TRBJ1-1 gives the full variable domain: GAGVSQSPSNKVTEKGKDVELRCDPISGHTALYWYRQSLGQGLEFLIYFQGNSAPDKSGLPSDRFSAERTGGSVSTLTIQRTQQEDSAVYLCASSLDIGRSTEAFFGQGTRLTVV.

This chain uses TRBV20-1 with TRBJ2-7; maybe TRBD2 (7 bases). Trimming left V 3 bases short and J 4 bases short, with 19 bases between. The CDR3 is 15 amino acids. Germline values: CDR1 DFQATT, CDR2 SNEGSKA (reference sequence). The chain's CDR3 is CSARRRGGPPYEQYV. CDR3 in DNA: TGCAGTGCTAGGAGGAGGGGGGGCCCTCCTTACGAGCAGTACGTC.

This clonotype was seen only a few times. This rearrangement joins TRBV5-1 to TRBJ2-7; D is undetermined. Germline V gives CDR1 SGHRS, CDR2 YFSETQ. The CDR3 loop spans 12 amino acids. Trimming shortened V by 5 bases and J by 6 bases, and 12 bases separated the two germline ends. Here the CDR3 reads CASRPPPSEQYV. The CDR3 nucleotides read TGCGCCAGCAGACCCCCTCCATCCGAGCAGTACGTC.

The chain couples TRBV9 to TRBJ2-2, with TRBD2 identical over 9 bases. The CDR3 has 15 residues. The ends lost 3 bases at V and 4 bases at J; junction bases unmatched: 4. Germline CDR1 is SGDLS and CDR2 is YYNGEE. CDR3 DNA sequence: TGTGCCAGCAGCGCGGCGGGGGGGCCCACCGGGGAGCTGTTTTTT. This encodes CASSAAGGPTGELFF.

This clonotype was picked up a small number of times. This chain links TRBV4-1 with TRBJ1-2; 10 nucleotides match TRBD1. The ends lost 3 bases at V and 1 base at J; junction bases unmatched: 8. Germline V gene data show CDR1 as MGHRA and CDR2 as YSYEKL. CDR3 length: 17 residues. The CDR3, as DNA: TGCGCCAGCAGCCAGATCCTCCGGGACAGGGGTAACTATGGCTACACCTTC. This sequence encodes CASSQILRDRGNYGYTF.

The J gene is TRBJ2-1, the V gene TRBV4-2; the D gene is possibly TRBD1 (5 bases). The CDR3 sequence is 13 residues long. Trimming left V 1 base short and J 9 bases short, with 10 bases between. Germline CDR1 LGHNA, CDR2 YNFKEQ. The CDR3 sequence: CASSQVGVGEQFF. The CDR3 DNA reads TGTGCCAGCAGCCAAGTAGGGGTTGGTGAGCAGTTCTTC.